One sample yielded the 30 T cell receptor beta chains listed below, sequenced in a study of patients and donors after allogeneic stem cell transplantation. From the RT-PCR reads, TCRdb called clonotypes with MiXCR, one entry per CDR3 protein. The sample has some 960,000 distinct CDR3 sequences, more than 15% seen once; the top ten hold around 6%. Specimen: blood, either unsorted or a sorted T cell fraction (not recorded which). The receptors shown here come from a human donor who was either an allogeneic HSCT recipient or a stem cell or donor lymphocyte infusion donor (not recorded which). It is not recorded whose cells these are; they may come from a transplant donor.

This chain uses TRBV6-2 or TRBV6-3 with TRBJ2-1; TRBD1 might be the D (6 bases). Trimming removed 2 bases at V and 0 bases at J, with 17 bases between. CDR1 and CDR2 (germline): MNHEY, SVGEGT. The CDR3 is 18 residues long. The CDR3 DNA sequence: TGTGCCAGCAGTTACCGACCGGGACATCCCAGCTCCTACAATGAGCAGTTCTTC. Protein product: CASSYRPGHPSSYNEQFF.

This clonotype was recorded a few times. The chain's CDR3 is CASSQVLGQGSNYGYTF. In DNA form, the CDR3 reads TGCGCCAGCAGCCAAGTCCTGGGACAGGGTTCTAACTATGGCTACACCTTC. The chain links TRBV4-1 to TRBJ1-2, with 9 bases that match TRBD1. V was pared by 1 base and J by 0 bases, with 6 bases of the junction left unmatched. Per the germline V gene, CDR1 is MGHRA and CDR2 is YSYEKL. This CDR3 has 17 amino acids.

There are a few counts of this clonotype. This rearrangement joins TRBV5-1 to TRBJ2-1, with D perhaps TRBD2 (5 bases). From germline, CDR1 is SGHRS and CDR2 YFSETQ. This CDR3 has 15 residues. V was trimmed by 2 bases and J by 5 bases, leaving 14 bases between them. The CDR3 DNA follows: TGCGCCAGCAGCTTTAATCCGGGATCGAACAATGAGCAGTTCTTC. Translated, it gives CASSFNPGSNNEQFF.

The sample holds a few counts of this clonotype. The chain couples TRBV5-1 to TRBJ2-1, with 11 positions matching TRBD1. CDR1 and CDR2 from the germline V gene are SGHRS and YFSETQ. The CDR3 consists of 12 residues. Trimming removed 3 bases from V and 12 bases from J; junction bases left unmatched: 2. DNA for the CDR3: TGCGCCAGCAGCTCAGGACAGGGGGCGCAGTTCTTC. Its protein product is CASSSGQGAQFF. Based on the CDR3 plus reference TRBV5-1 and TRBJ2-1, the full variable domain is KAGVTQTPRYLIKTRGQQVTLSCSPISGHRSVSWYQQTPGQGLQFLFEYFSETQRNKGNFPGRFSGRQFSNSRSEMNVSTLELGDSALYLCASSSGQGAQFFGPGTRLTVL.

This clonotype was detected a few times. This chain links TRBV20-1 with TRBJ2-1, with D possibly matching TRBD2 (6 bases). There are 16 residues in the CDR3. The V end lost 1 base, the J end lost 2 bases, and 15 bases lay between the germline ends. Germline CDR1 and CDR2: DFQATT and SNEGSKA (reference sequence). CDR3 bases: TGCAGTGCTAGAGCGGGGGTCTTAGGGACCTACAATGAGCAGTTCTTC. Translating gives CSARAGVLGTYNEQFF.

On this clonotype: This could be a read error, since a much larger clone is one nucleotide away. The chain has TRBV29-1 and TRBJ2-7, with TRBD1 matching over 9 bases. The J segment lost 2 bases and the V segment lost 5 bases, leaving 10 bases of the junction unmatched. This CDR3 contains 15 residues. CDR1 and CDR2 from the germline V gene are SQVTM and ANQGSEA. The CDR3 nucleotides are TGCAGCGTTATGCTCTTTGGGACAGGGCCCTACGAGCAGTACTTC. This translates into CSVMLFGTGPYEQYF.

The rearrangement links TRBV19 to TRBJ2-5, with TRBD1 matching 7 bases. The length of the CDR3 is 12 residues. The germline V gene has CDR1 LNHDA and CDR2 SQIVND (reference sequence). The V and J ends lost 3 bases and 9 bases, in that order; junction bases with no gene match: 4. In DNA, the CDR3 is TGTGCCAGTAGTATCGGGGACAGCCCCCAGTACTTC. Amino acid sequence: CASSIGDSPQYF.

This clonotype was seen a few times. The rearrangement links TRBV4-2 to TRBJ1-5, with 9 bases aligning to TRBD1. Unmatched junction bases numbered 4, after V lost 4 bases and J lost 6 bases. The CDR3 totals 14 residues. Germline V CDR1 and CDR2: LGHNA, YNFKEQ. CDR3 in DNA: TGTGCCAGCAGCCCGGACAGGGGTCTTCAGCCCCAGCATTTT. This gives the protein CASSPDRGLQPQHF.

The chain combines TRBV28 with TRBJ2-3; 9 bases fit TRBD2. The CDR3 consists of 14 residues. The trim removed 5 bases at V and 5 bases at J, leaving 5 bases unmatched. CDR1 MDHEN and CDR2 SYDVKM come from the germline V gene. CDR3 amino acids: CASSRQRGEDTQYF. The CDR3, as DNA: TGTGCCAGCAGTCGCCAGCGGGGGGAAGATACGCAGTATTTT.

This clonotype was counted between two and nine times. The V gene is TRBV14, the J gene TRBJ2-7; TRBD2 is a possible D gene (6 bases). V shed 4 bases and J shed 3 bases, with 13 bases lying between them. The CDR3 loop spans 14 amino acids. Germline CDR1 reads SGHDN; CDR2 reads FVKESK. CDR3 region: CASSLSWGDYEQYF. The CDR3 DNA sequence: TGTGCCAGCAGCCTGTCCTGGGGGGACTACGAGCAGTACTTC.

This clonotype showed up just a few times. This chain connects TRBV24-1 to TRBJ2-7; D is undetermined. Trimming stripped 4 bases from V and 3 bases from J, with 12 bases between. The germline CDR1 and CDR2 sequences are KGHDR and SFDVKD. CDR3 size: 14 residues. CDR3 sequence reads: CATSEGGRNYEQYF. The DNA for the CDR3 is TGTGCCACCAGTGAGGGCGGCAGGAACTACGAGCAGTACTTC.

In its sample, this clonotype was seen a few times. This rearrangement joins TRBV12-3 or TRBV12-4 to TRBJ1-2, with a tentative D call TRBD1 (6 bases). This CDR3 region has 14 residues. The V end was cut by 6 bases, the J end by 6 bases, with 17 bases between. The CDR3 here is CASSRPGGGNGYTF. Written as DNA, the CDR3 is TGTGCCAGCAGCCGCCCGGGGGGGGGCAATGGCTACACCTTC.

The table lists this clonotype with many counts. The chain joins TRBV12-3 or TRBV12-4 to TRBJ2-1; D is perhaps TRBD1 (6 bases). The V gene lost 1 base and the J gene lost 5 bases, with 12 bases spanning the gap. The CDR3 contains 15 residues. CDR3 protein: CASSLGTVTHNEQFF. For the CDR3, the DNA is TGTGCCAGCAGTTTAGGGACAGTGACCCACAATGAGCAGTTCTTC.

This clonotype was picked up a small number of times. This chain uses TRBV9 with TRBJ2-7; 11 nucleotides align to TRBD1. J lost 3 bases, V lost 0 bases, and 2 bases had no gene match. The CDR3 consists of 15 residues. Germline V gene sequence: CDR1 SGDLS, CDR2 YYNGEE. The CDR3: CASSVGGTGGYEQYF. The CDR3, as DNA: TGTGCCAGCAGCGTAGGAGGGACAGGGGGCTACGAGCAGTACTTC.

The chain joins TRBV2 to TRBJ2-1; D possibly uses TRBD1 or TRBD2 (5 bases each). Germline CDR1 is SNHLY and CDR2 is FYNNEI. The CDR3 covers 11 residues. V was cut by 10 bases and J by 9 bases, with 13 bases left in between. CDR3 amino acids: CANALGTEQFF. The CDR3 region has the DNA TGTGCCAACGCGCTAGGGACTGAGCAGTTCTTC.

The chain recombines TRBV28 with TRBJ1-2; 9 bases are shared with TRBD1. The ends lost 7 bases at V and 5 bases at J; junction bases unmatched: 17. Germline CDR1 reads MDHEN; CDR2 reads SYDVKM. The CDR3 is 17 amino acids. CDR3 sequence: CASTTPARDRAAYGYTF. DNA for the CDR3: TGTGCCAGCACCACTCCGGCCCGGGACAGGGCGGCGTATGGCTACACCTTC.

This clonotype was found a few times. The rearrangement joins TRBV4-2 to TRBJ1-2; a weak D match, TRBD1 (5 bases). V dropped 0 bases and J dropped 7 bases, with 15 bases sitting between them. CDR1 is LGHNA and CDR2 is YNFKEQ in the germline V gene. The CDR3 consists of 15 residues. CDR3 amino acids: CASSQDHSGSGGYTF. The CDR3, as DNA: TGTGCCAGCAGCCAAGATCATTCAGGGTCTGGTGGCTACACCTTC.

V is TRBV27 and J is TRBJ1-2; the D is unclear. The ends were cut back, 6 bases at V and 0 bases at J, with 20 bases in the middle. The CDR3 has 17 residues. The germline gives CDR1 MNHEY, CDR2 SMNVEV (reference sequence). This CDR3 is CASRSHTLGKTNYGYTF. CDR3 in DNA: TGTGCCAGCAGATCCCATACCCTCGGCAAGACTAACTATGGCTACACCTTC.

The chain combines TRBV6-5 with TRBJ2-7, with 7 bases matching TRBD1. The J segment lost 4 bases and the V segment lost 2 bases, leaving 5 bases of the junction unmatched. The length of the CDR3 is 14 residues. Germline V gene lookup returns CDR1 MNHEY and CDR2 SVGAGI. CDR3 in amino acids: CASSYQSQGYEQYF. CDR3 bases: TGTGCCAGCAGTTACCAATCACAGGGGTACGAGCAGTACTTC.

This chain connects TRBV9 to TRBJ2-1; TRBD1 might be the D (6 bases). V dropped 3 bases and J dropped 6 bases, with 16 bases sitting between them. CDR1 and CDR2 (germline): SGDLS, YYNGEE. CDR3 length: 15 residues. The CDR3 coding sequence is TGTGCCAGCAGCGACGGACCGGGACACCGCAATGAGCAGTTCTTC. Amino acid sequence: CASSDGPGHRNEQFF.

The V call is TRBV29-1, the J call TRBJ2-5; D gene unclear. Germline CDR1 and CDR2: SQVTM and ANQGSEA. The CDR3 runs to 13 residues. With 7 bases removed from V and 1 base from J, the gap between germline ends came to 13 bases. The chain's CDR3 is CSGTFKIQETQYF. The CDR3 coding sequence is TGCAGCGGCACGTTTAAGATCCAAGAGACCCAGTACTTC.

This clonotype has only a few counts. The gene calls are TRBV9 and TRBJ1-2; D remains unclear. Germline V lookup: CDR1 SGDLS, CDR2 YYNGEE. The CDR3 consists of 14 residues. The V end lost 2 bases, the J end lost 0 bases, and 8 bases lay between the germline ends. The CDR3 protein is CASSVDGTNYGYTF. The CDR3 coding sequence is TGTGCCAGCAGCGTCGACGGAACTAACTATGGCTACACCTTC.

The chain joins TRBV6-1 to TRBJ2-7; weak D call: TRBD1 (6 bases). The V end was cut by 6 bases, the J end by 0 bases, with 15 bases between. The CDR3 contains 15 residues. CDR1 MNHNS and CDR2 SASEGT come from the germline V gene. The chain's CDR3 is CASRALGADSYEQYF. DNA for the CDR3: TGTGCCAGCAGGGCCTTGGGGGCCGACTCCTACGAGCAGTACTTC.

Here the CDR3 DNA reads TGTGCCAGCAGCTTATCGACGGGCCCGGTGACCCAGTACTTC. Translated: CASSLSTGPVTQYF. V usage is TRBV7-2 and J usage is TRBJ2-5; D ambiguous. Germline lookup yields CDR1 SGHTA and CDR2 FQGNSA. With 2 bases removed from V and 7 bases from J, the gap between germline ends came to 14 bases. The CDR3 extends over 14 amino acids. Combining the CDR3 with reference TRBV7-2 and TRBJ2-5 gives the whole variable domain GAGVSQSPSNKVTEKGKDVELRCDPISGHTALYWYRQSLGQGLEFLIYFQGNSAPDKSGLPSDRFSAERTGGSVSTLTIQRTQQEDSAVYLCASSLSTGPVTQYFGPGTRLLVL.

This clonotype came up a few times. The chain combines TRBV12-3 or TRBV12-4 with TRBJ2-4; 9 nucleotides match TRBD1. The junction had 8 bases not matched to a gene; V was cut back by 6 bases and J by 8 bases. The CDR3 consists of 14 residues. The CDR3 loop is CASRGSGTGHIQYF. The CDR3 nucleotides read TGTGCCAGCAGGGGGTCCGGGACAGGGCACATTCAGTACTTC.

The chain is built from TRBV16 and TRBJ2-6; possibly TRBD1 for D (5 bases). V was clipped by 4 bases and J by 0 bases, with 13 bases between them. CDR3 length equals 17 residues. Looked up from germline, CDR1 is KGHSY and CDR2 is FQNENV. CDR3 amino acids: CASSPGHPASGANVLTF. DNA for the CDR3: TGTGCCAGCAGCCCCGGACACCCTGCCTCTGGGGCCAACGTCCTGACTTTC. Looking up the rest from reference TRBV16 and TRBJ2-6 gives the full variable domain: GEEVAQTPKHLVRGEGQKAKLYCAPIKGHSYVFWYQQVLKNEFKFLISFQNENVFDETGMPKERFSAKCLPNSPCSLEIQATKLEDSAVYFCASSPGHPASGANVLTFGAGSRLTVL.

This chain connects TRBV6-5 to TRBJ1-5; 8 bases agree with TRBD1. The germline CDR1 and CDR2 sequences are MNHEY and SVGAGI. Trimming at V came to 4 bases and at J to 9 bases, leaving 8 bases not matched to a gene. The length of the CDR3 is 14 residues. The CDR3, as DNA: TGTGCCAGCAGTTTGGGACAGGCCGCGGGGCCCCAGCATTTT. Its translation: CASSLGQAAGPQHF.

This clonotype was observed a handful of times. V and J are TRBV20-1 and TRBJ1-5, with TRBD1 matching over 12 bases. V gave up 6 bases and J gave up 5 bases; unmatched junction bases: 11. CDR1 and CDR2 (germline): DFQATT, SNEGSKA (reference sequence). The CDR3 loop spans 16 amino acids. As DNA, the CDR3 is TGCAGTGCCGCAAAAAACCGGGACAGGGGGCATCAGCCCCAGCATTTT. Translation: CSAAKNRDRGHQPQHF.

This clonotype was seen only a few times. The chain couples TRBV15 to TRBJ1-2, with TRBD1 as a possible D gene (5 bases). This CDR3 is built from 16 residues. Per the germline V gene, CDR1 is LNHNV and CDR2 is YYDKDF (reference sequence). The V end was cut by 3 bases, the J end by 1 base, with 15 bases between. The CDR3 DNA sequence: TGTGCCACCAGCAGGTCCGAGACAGAGGTTAACTATGGCTACACCTTC. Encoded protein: CATSRSETEVNYGYTF.

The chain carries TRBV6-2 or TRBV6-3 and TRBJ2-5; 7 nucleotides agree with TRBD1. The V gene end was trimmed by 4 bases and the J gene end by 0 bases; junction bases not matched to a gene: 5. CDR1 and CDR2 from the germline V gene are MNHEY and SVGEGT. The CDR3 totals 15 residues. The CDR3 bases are TGTGCCAGCAGTTTCGGGGACAGAGACCAAGAGACCCAGTACTTC. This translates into CASSFGDRDQETQYF.